Below, 9 T cell receptor beta chains from the same sample are listed, as sequenced in a study of cytomegalovirus exposure and HLA in healthy donors. The PCR made use of 60 Vbeta and 13 Jbeta primers. Sequencing was performed with immunoSEQ multiplex PCR; in TCRdb, only in-frame clones are kept and a portion is missing. The data show around 99,000 clones, around 78% seen once. Sequenced material: PBMCs. The receptors were sampled from a man younger than 45 in good health and CMV-seronegative.

This clone was recorded a few times. The CDR3 nucleotides read TGTGCCAGCAGCCCTGACAGGGTTAGGAATGAGCAGTTCTTC. It yields the protein CASSPDRVRNEQFF. The chain employs TRBV5-4 and TRBJ2-1; 7 bases are shared with TRBD1. The CDR3 sequence is 14 residues long. The ends lost 4 bases at V and 7 bases at J; junction bases unmatched: 8. CDR1 and CDR2 from the germline V gene are SGHNT and YYREEE (reference sequence).

V gene TRBV5-5 combines with J gene TRBJ1-1; 9 bases are a match to TRBD1. CDR3 size: 14 residues. Germline V gene data show CDR1 as SGHKS and CDR2 as YYEKEE (reference sequence). Losses at the gene ends were 5 bases for V and 9 bases for J; bases not matched to a gene: 11. CDR3 sequence (DNA): TGTGCCAGCAGGATCGACAGGGGGGACTTCCAAGCTTTCTTT. The encoded protein is CASRIDRGDFQAFF.

V usage is TRBV10-1 and J usage is TRBJ2-2; a weak D match, TRBD2 (5 bases). The CDR3 is 15 residues long. The germline V gene has CDR1 WNHNN and CDR2 SYGVQD (reference sequence). With 9 bases removed from V and 0 bases from J, the gap between germline ends came to 14 bases. The CDR3 DNA reads as TGCGCCAGTTCGTTGGACTCGGCGAACACCGGGGAGCTGTTTTTT. This encodes CASSLDSANTGELFF.

This sequence joins TRBV5-1 and TRBJ1-4; D remains unclear. The CDR3 has 15 residues. The V gene lost 4 bases and the J gene lost 0 bases, with 10 bases spanning the gap. Germline CDR1 SGHRS, CDR2 YFSETQ. The chain's CDR3 is CASSVTGATNEKLFF. CDR3 nucleotides: TGCGCCAGCAGCGTGACGGGTGCAACTAATGAAAAACTGTTTTTT.

V gene TRBV7-3 combines with J gene TRBJ2-7; D is ambiguous. V dropped 4 bases and J dropped 2 bases, with 15 bases sitting between them. This CDR3 spans 15 amino acids. CDR1 SGHTA and CDR2 FQGTGA come from the germline V gene. Here the CDR3 DNA reads TGTGCCAGCAGCTACTTGCTGGCGGTCACCTACGAGCAGTACTTC. It encodes CASSYLLAVTYEQYF. Drawing the rest from reference TRBV7-3 and TRBJ2-7, the complete variable domain is GAGVSQTPSNKVTEKGKYVELRCDPISGHTALYWYRQSLGQGPEFLIYFQGTGAADDSGLPNDRFFAVRPEGSVSTLKIQRTERGDSAVYLCASSYLLAVTYEQYFGPGTRLTVT.

The V gene is TRBV5-6, the J gene TRBJ1-2, with TRBD1 matching over 9 bases. CDR3 length: 14 amino acids. The V and J ends lost 0 bases and 8 bases, in that order; junction bases with no gene match: 5. The germline CDR1 and CDR2 sequences are SGHDT and YYEEEE. This CDR3 reads CASSLAGTGKGYTF. In nucleotides, the CDR3 is TGTGCCAGCAGCTTGGCCGGGACAGGGAAAGGCTACACCTTC.

DNA for the CDR3: TGTGCCAGCAGCACCGGGACAGGGGGAGAGACCCAGTACTTC. It translates to CASSTGTGGETQYF. V gene TRBV7-9 combines with J gene TRBJ2-5; 11 nucleotides line up with TRBD1. Germline V gene sequence: CDR1 SEHNR, CDR2 FQNEAQ (reference sequence). Trimming took 5 bases from V and 4 from J; bases not matched to a gene: 3. The CDR3 is 14 residues long.

The chain joins TRBV29-1 to TRBJ2-3; 11 positions agree with TRBD2. Unmatched junction bases numbered 7, after V lost 6 bases and J lost 2 bases. This CDR3 has 15 amino acids. CDR1 and CDR2 (germline): SQVTM, ANQGSEA. The CDR3 nucleotides are TGCAGCGTCCCTGTAGCGGGAGGGATCACAGATACGCAGTATTTT. Translating it yields CSVPVAGGITDTQYF.

This clone is labeled as medium-sized. V is TRBV4-1 and J is TRBJ1-5; D perhaps matches TRBD1 (6 bases). The CDR3 has 13 amino acids. The germline CDR1 and CDR2 sequences are MGHRA and YSYEKL. The V gene lost 5 bases and the J gene lost 8 bases, with 13 bases spanning the gap. As DNA, the CDR3 is TGCGCCAGCAGCACCGACAGGTTCAAGCCCCAGCATTTT. Its protein product is CASSTDRFKPQHF.